This T cell receptor beta chain was identified during a study of blood T cell repertoires in COVID-19. Seattle patients were enrolled during active infection and followed longitudinally. In the original processing: By means of reference gene primer amplification, nucleated cell counts were estimated. Only in-frame clones appear in the TCRdb table, and some are missing; sequencing was by immunoSEQ multiplex PCR. V, J and clone size are those of that table, while D and trimming were read from the DNA. The sample has some 390,000 clones, 70% to 90% seen once; the top ten hold roughly 1.6%. Per the germline V gene, CDR1 is SGHRS and CDR2 is YFSETQ. J lost 8 bases, V lost 1 base, and 5 bases had no gene match. The CDR3 has 13 amino acids.

The origin of this receptor is a woman in her thirties or forties with COVID-19, enrolled during active disease. V is TRBV5-1 and J is TRBJ1-2; 7 bases map to TRBD1. The sequenced sample consisted of peripheral blood. This chain's CDR3 is CASSLTGVEGYTF. CDR3 coding DNA: TGCGCCAGCAGCTTGACAGGGGTAGAGGGCTACACCTTC. Full variable domain (remainder filled in from reference TRBV5-1 and TRBJ1-2): KAGVTQTPRYLIKTRGQQVTLSCSPISGHRSVSWYQQTPGQGLQFLFEYFSETQRNKGNFPGRFSGRQFSNSRSEMNVSTLELGDSALYLCASSLTGVEGYTFGSGTRLTVV.